This T cell receptor beta chain is from a study of identical twins. Findings and limits, study-wide: The study found weaker excess twin sharing in beta out-of-frame sequences.

The CDR3 is made up of 13 amino acids. The V gene lost 8 bases and the J gene lost 1 base, with 11 bases spanning the gap. Through template switching, a universal primer site was introduced, and the cDNA contained unique molecular identifiers. TCRdb re-derived calls from the 5' RACE reads in MiXCR, one entry per CDR3 protein. The sample has 1.5 million to 2 million distinct CDR3 sequences, 32% seen once; the top ten hold under 0.35%. Only a few counts were recorded for this clonotype. Its antigen is currently unknown. Specimen: cord blood. This receptor was obtained from a newborn girl in good health. The chain combines TRBV12-3 or TRBV12-4 with TRBJ1-1; D may be TRBD1 (5 bases). CDR3 residues: CASQVGGNTEAFF. For the CDR3, the DNA is TGTGCCAGCCAAGTTGGGGGGAACACTGAAGCTTTCTTT.